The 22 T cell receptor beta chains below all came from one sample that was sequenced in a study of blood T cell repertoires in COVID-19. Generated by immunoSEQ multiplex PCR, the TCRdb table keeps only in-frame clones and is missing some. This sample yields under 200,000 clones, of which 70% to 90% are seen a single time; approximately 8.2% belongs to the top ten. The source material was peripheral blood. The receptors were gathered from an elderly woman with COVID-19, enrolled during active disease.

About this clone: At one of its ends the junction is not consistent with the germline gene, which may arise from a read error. CDR3 loop: CASSLVGGNEQFF. The CDR3, as DNA: TGTGCTAGCAGCTTAGTTGGAGGGAATGAGCAGTTCTTC. V usage is TRBV7-7 and J usage is TRBJ2-1; TRBD2 is a possible D gene (6 bases). CDR1 SSHAT and CDR2 FNYEAQ come from the germline V gene (reference sequence). This CDR3 has 13 amino acids.

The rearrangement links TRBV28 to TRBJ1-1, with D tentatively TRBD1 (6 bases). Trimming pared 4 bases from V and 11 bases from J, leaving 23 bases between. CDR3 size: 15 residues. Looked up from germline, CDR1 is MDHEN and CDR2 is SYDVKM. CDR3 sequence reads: CASSSLSTGLRGAFF. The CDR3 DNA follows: TGTGCCAGCAGTTCCCTTTCAACAGGATTAAGGGGGGCTTTCTTT.

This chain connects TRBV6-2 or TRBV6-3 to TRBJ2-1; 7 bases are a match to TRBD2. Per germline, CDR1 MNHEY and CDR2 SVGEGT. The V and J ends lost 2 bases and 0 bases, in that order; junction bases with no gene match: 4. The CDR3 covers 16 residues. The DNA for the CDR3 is TGTGCCAGCAGTTACGGTGAGCGGGGCTCCTACAATGAGCAGTTCTTC. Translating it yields CASSYGERGSYNEQFF.

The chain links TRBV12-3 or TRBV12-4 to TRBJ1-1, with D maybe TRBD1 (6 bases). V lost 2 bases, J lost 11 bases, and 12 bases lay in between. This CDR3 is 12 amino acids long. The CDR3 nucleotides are TGTGCCAGCAGTTTACAGGGGCACAGGGCTTTCTTT. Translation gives CASSLQGHRAFF.

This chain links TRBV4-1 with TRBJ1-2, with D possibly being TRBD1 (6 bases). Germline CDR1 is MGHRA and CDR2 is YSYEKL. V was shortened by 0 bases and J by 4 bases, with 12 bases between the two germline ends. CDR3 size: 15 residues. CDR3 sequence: CASSQEVTRGYGYTF. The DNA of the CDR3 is TGCGCCAGCAGCCAAGAGGTGACCAGGGGCTATGGCTACACCTTC.

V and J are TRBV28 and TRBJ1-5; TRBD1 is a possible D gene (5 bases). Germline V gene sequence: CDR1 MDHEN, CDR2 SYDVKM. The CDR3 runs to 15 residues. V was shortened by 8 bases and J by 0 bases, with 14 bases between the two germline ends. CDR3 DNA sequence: TGTGCCAGCTTCGGGGGGTCGTATAGCAATCAGCCCCAGCATTTT. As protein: CASFGGSYSNQPQHF.

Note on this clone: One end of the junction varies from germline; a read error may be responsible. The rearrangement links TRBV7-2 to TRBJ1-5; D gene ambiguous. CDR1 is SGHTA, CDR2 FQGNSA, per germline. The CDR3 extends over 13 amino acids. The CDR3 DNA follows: TGTGCCAGTAGCTTCGCGGGGATGAGGCCCCAGCATTTT. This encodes CASSFAGMRPQHF.

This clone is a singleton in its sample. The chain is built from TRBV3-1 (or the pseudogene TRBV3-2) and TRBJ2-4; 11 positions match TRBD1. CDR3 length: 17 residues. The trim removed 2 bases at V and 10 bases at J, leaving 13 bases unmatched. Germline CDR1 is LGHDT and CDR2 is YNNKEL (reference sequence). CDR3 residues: CASSQRSGTGGSGIQYF. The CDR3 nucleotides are TGTGCCAGCAGCCAAAGATCCGGGACAGGGGGTTCCGGTATTCAGTACTTC.

The chain's CDR3 is CASSLLAGDEQYF. The CDR3 DNA sequence: TGTGCCAGCAGCTTGTTGGCAGGGGACGAGCAGTACTTC. V and J are TRBV5-4 and TRBJ2-7; the D gene is possibly TRBD1 (6 bases). With 1 base removed from V and 5 bases from J, the gap between germline ends came to 10 bases. CDR3 size: 13 residues. CDR1 is SGHNT, CDR2 YYREEE, per germline (reference sequence).

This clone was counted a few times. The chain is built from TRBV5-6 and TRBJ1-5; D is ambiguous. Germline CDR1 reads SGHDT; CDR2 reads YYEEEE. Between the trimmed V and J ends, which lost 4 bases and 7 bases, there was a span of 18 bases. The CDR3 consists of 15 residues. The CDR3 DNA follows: TGTGCCAGCAGCCCCGGCGCAGGAATTGGGCAGCCCCAGCATTTT. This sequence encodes CASSPGAGIGQPQHF.

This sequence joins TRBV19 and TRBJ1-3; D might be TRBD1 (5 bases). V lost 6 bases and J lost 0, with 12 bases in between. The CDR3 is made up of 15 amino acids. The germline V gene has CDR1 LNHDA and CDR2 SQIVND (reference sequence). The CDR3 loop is CASRTQAYSGNTIYF. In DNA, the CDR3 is TGTGCCAGTAGGACACAGGCGTACTCTGGAAACACCATATATTTT. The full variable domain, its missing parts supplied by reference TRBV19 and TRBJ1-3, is DGGITQSPKYLFRKEGQNVTLSCEQNLNHDAMYWYRQDPGQGLRLIYYSQIVNDFQKGDIAEGYSVSREKKESFPLTVTSAQKNPTAFYLCASRTQAYSGNTIYFGEGSWLTVV.

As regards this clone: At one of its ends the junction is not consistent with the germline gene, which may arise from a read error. CDR3 in DNA: TGTGCCAGCAGGGAAGCTCTCACTAGTGTAGTCAATGAGCAGTTCTTC. Its translation is CASREALTSVVNEQFF. The V call is TRBV6-1, the J call TRBJ2-1, with D perhaps matching TRBD2 (5 bases). Germline V gene data show CDR1 as MNHNS and CDR2 as SASEGT. The CDR3 spans 16 residues.

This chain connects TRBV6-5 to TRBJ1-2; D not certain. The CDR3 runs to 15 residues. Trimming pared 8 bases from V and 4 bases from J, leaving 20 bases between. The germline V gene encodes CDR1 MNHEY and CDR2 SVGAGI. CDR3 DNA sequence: TGTGCCAGCTCTCCGCGGGAGCGGGGAGGCTATGGCTACACCTTC. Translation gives CASSPRERGGYGYTF.

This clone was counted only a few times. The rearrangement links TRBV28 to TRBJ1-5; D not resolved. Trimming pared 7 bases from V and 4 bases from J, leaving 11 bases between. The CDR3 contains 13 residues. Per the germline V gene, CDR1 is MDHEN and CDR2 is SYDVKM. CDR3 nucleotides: TGTGCCAGCAAACTAGGGCTTAATCAGCCCCAGCATTTT. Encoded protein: CASKLGLNQPQHF.

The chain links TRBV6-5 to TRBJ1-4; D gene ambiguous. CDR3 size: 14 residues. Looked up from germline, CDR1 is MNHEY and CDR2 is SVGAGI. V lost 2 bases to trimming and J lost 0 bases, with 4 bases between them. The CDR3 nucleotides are TGTGCCAGCAGTTACGACTCAACTAATGAAAAACTGTTTTTT. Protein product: CASSYDSTNEKLFF.

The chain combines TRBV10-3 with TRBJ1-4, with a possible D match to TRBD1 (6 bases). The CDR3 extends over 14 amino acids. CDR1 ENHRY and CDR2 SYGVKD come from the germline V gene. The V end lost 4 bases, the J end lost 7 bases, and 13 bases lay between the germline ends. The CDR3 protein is CAISVNGGAEKLFF. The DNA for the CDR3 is TGTGCCATCAGTGTAAATGGGGGGGCTGAAAAACTGTTTTTT.

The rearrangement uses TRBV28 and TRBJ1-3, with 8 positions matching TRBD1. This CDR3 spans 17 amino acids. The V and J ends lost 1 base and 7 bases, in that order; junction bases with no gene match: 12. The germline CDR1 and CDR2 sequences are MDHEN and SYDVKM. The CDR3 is CASSLSAYLDRENTIYF. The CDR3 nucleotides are TGTGCCAGCAGTTTATCCGCTTACCTGGACAGGGAGAACACCATATATTTT.

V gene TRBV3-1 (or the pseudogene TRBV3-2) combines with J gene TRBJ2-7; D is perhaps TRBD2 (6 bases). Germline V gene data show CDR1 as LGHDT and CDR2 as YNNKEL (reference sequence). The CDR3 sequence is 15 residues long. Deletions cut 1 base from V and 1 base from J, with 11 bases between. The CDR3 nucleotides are TGTGCCAGCAGCCAAGCAGCGGGCCATTCCTACGAGCAGTACTTC. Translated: CASSQAAGHSYEQYF.

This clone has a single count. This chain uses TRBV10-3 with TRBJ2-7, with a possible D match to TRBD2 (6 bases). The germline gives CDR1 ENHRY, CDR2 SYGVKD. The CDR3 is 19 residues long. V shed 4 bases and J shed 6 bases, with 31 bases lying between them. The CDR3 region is CAISASLPLTSLLYAEQYF. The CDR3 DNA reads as TGTGCCATCAGTGCGTCTCTCCCCCTTACTAGCCTGCTCTATGCCGAGCAGTACTTC.

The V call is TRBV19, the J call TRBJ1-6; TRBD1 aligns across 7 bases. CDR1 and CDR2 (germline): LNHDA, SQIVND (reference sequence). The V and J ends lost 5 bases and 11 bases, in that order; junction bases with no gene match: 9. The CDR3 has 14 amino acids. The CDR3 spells CASSSDRVFPPLHF. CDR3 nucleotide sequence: TGTGCCAGTAGTTCTGACAGGGTATTCCCACCCCTCCACTTT.

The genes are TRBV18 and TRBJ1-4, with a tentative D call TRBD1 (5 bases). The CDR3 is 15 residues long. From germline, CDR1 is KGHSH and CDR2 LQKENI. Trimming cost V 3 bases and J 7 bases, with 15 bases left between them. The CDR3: CASSPRTDTGEKLFF. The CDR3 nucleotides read TGTGCCAGCTCACCGCGGACGGACACAGGTGAAAAACTGTTTTTT.

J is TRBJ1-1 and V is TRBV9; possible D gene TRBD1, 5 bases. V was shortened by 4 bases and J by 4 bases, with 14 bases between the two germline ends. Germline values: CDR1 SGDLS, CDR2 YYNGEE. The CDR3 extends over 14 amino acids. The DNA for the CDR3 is TGTGCCAGCAGCACGGACAATCCGAGCACTGAAGCTTTCTTT. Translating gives CASSTDNPSTEAFF.